These 3 T cell receptor beta chains were sequenced from one sample in a study of shared clonotypes between healthy human individuals. Some clones are missing from TCRdb's copy, which holds only in-frame ones; the method was immunoSEQ multiplex PCR. The data hold about 960,000 clones, with 76% observed a single time. The source material was memory CD4+ T cells sorted from blood. The subset was: CD45RA-negative fraction. These receptors came from a man between 18 and 35 years old in good health.

This clone was detected only once. The same CDR3 arises from other DNA sequences in this sample as well. This rearrangement joins TRBV30 to TRBJ1-5; the D is unclear. CDR3 size: 13 residues. Trimming pared 0 bases from V and 4 bases from J, leaving 7 bases between. CDR1 and CDR2 from the germline V gene are GTSNPN and SVGIG (reference sequence). The CDR3 loop is CAWSVSRNQPQHF. The CDR3 region has the DNA TGTGCCTGGAGTGTAAGCAGAAATCAGCCCCAGCATTTT.

The rearrangement joins TRBV28 to TRBJ2-3; TRBD2 agrees at 12 bases. Unmatched junction bases numbered 9, after V lost 7 bases and J lost 4 bases. The germline gives CDR1 MDHEN, CDR2 SYDVKM. The length of the CDR3 is 16 residues. CDR3 bases: TGTGCCAGCACTCCTGACAGGACTAGCGGGGCAGATACGCAGTATTTT. It codes for CASTPDRTSGADTQYF.

The J gene is TRBJ2-5, the V gene TRBV5-1; 9 bases match TRBD2. In germline, CDR1 is SGHRS, CDR2 YFSETQ. The trim removed 3 bases at V and 2 bases at J, leaving 8 bases unmatched. The CDR3 is made up of 16 amino acids. This CDR3 is CASSWGPTSGQETQYF. The CDR3 DNA reads TGCGCCAGCAGCTGGGGGCCGACTAGCGGACAAGAGACCCAGTACTTC.